This T cell receptor beta chain was identified during a study of CD4 T cells in relation to SARS-CoV-2 and coronaviruses (dated by TCRdb to about 2021). Looking at the study overall: In the ViraFEST assay, PBMCs were cultured with antigen for 9 to 10 days, after which TCR beta CDR3s were sequenced to identify clonal expansions specific to the antigen. An HIV-1 Nef peptide pool or a culture without peptide was used as the negative reference condition. Using patient-derived lymphoblastoid cell lines, the shared crossreactive spike epitopes were mapped to their HLA restriction. At the level of individual TCR clonotypes, the study measured memory CD4+ T cell crossreactivity between SARS-CoV-2 spike protein and common cold coronavirus spike proteins. The Adaptive Biotechnologies TCR-sequencing kit was used to sequence samples from a few pre-COVID donors and the naive versus memory experiments, whereas other data were Illumina-based. A different TCR-beta assay, based on Illumina, was used to sequence expansion assays from other donors in the study. Summary of the overall study and its limitations: The study was limited by small numbers of patients and tested TCRs. No donor contributed both pre-pandemic and post-infection samples, which limited tracing the source of pre-existing responses. Since the crossreactivity analysis centred on spike protein, crossreactivity against other viral proteins was not assessed. In roughly 70% of donors, memory CD4+ clonotypes turned up that crossrecognized SARS-CoV-2 and at least one common cold coronavirus spike. Crossreactive clones showed significantly weaker SARS-CoV-2-driven expansion than monoreactive clones, consistent with antigenic imprinting.

Preparation of the library involved the immunoSEQ multiplex PCR assay. Under the source paper's analysis protocol: During preprocessing, nonproductive sequences were discarded, as were any CDR3s that did not begin with C, did not end with F or W, or were shorter than 7 amino acids. The MANAFEST web app was used to call antigen-specific clonotypes on the basis of expansion compared with the reference and with other culture wells. A clone was considered positive if significant expansion relative to the reference culture was observed in 2 of 3 replicate wells at an FDR below 0.05. Positive clones also required significant expansion versus all other tandem wells and an odds ratio above 5. Pairwise Levenshtein distance, computed with the stringdist R package after three terminal residues were trimmed from each end, was used as the measure of CDR3 homology. Held by TCRdb, this immuneACCESS table contains in-frame sequences only and omits some clones. Under half of the omission traces to an unresolved V gene where checked; the cause of the rest is unknown. V and J calls plus clone size are reproduced from that table; the DNA served to infer D and trimming. The sample yields about 20,000 clones; roughly three quarters were counted once. About a sixth of the sample is in the top ten clones.

In the germline V gene, CDR1 corresponds to KGHSH and CDR2 to LQKENI. The germline V end is reduced by 4 bases and the J end by 4 bases; junction bases left unmatched: 2. Inclusive of the bounding cysteine and phenylalanine, the CDR3 is 15 residues long. CDR3 DNA only is kept here, 45 bases in frame from base 1. CD4+ T cells from unexposed donors were collected before the COVID-19 pandemic (2011-2018). After about 9 days of culture, CD4+ T cells were isolated with the EasySep CD4+ T cell isolation kit. As cell number allowed, CD4+ T cells from unexposed donors were tested for reactivity to SARS-CoV-2 S and N and to four common cold coronavirus spike pools. Approximately 2 million PBMCs per well were cultured in IMDM with about 4.9% human AB serum and 8.5 to 10 IU/ml IL-2. Half of the culture medium was replaced with fresh IL-2-containing medium on days 3 and 7. Each peptide culture condition was generally run in triplicate replicate wells. Leukapheresis product for the unexposed donors was bought commercially. Ficoll-Paque PLUS gradient centrifugation was used to isolate PBMCs from either whole blood or leukapheresis product. PBMCs were either cryopreserved at -140°C or used fresh in the expansion assay. The QIAamp Micro DNA Kit was used to extract genomic DNA from the CD4+ T cells.

Points on this clone: This clone's antigen is unknown. Base quality data are lacking; no much larger clone is found one base away.

The rearranged chain carries TRBV18 and TRBJ2-1, with TRBD1 matching 12 junction bases. The source of this sequence is a human donor in good health. The sample taken for sequencing was CD4+ T cells from PBMCs, cultured in vitro. The DNA reads as follows: TGTGCCAGCTCACTGGGACAGGGGGCGTACAATGAGCAGTTCTTC. This translates into CASSLGQGAYNEQFF.